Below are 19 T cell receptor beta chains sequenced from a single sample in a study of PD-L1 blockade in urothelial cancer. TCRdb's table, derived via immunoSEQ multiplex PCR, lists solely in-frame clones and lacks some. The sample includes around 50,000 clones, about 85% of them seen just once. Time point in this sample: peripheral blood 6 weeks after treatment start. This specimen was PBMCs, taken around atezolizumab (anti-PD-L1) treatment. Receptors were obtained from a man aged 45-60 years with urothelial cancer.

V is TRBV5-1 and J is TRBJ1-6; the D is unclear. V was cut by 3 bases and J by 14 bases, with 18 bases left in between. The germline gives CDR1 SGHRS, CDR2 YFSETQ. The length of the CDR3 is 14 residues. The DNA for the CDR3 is TGCGCCAGCAGCTCATACGACTCCAATCCCACCCTCCACTTT. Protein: CASSSYDSNPTLHF.

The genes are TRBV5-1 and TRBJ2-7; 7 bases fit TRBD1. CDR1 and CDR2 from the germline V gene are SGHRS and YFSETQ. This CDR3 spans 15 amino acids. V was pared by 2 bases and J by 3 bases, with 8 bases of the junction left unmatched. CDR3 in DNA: TGCGCCAGCAGCTTCCCCGGCACAGGGGACTACGAGCAGTACTTC. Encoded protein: CASSFPGTGDYEQYF.

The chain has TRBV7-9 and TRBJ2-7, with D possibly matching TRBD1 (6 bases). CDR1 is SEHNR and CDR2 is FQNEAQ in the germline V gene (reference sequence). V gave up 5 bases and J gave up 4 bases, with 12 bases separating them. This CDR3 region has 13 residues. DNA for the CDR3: TGTGCCAGCAGCCGTACGACAGGTTACGAGCAGTACTTC. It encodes CASSRTTGYEQYF.

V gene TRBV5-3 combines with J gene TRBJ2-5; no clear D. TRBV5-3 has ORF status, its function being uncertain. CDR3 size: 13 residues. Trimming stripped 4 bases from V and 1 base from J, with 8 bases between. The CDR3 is CARSIPLQETQYF. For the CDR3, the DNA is TGTGCCAGAAGCATCCCCCTCCAAGAGACCCAGTACTTC.

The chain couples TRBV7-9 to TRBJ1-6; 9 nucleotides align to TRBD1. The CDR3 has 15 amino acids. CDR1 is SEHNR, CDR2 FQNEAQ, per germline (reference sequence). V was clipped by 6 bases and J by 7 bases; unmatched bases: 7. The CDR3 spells CASRSGQGGNSPLHF. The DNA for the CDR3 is TGTGCCAGCAGATCGGGACAGGGTGGAAATTCACCCCTCCACTTT.

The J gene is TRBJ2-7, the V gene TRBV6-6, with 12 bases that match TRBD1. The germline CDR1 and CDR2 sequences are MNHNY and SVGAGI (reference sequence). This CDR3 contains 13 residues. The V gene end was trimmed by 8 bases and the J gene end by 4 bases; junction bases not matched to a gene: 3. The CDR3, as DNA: TGTGCCAGCGGGACAGGGGGCGCGTACGAGCAGTACTTC. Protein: CASGTGGAYEQYF.

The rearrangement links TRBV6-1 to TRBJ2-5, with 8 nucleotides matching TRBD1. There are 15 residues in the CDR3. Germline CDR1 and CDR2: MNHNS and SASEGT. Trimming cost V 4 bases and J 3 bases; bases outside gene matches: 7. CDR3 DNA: TGTGCCAGCAGTGGAAACAGGGGGTGGGAAGAGACCCAGTACTTC. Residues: CASSGNRGWEETQYF.

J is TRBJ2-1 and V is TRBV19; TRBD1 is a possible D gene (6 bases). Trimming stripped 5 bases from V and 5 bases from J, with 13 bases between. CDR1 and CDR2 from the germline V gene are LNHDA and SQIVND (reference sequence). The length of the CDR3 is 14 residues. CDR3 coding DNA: TGTGCCAGTAGTGACACAGGGCGCAACAATGAGCAGTTCTTC. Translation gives CASSDTGRNNEQFF.

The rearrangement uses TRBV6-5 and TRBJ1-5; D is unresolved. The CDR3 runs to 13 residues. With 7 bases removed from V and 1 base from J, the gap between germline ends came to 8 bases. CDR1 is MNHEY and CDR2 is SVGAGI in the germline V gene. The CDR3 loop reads CASTSGSNQPQHF. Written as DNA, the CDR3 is TGTGCCAGCACTTCCGGGAGCAATCAGCCCCAGCATTTT.

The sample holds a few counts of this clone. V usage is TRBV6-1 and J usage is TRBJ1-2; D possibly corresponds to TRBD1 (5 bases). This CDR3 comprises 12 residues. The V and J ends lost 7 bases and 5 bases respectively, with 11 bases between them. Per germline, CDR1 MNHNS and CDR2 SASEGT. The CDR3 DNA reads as TGTGCCAGCAAGGACACTACATATGGCTACACCTTC. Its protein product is CASKDTTYGYTF.

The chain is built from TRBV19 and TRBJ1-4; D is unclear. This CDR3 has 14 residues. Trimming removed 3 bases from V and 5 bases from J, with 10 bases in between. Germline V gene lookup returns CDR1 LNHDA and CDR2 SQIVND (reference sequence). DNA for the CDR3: TGTGCCAGTAGTATCGCGAAGGAGAATGAAAAACTGTTTTTT. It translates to CASSIAKENEKLFF. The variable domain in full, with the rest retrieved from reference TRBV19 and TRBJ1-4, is DGGITQSPKYLFRKEGQNVTLSCEQNLNHDAMYWYRQDPGQGLRLIYYSQIVNDFQKGDIAEGYSVSREKKESFPLTVTSAQKNPTAFYLCASSIAKENEKLFFGSGTQLSVL.

CDR3 sequence reads: CASSLTTGNTEAFF. The CDR3 nucleotides read TGCGCCAGCAGCCTAACGACAGGGAACACTGAAGCTTTCTTT. This sequence joins TRBV5-1 and TRBJ1-1; TRBD1 might be the D (6 bases). CDR1 SGHRS and CDR2 YFSETQ come from the germline V gene. The length of the CDR3 is 14 residues. The V end lost 4 bases, the J end lost 1 base, and 11 bases lay between the germline ends.

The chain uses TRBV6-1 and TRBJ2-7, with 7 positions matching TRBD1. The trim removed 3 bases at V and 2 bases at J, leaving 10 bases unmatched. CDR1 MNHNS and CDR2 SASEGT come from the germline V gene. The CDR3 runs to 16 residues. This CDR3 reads CASSEEGTEQAYEQYF. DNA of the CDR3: TGTGCCAGCAGTGAGGAAGGGACAGAACAAGCCTACGAGCAGTACTTC.

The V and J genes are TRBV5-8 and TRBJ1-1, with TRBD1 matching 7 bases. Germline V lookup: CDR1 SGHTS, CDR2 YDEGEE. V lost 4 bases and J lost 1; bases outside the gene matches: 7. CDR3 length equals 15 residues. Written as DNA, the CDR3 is TGTGCCAGCAGCAAACTCCGGACAGGGAACACTGAAGCTTTCTTT. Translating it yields CASSKLRTGNTEAFF. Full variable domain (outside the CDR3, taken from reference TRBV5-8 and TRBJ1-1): EAGVTQSPTHLIKTRGQQATLRCSPISGHTSVYWYQQALGLGLQFLLWYDEGEERNRGNFPPRFSGRQFPNYSSELNVNALELEDSALYLCASSKLRTGNTEAFFGQGTRLTVV.

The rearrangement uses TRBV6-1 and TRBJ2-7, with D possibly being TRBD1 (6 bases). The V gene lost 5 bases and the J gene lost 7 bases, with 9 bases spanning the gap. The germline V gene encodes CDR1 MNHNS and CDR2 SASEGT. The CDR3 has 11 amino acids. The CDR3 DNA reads TGTGCCAGCAGTTCTACAGGGGAGCAGTACTTC. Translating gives CASSSTGEQYF.

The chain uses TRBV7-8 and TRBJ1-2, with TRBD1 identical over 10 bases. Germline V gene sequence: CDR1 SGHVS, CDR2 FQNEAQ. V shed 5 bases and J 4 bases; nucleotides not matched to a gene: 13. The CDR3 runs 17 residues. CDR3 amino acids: CASSPRTGGVKGYGYTF. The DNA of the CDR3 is TGTGCCAGCAGCCCACGGACAGGGGGGGTAAAAGGCTATGGCTACACCTTC.

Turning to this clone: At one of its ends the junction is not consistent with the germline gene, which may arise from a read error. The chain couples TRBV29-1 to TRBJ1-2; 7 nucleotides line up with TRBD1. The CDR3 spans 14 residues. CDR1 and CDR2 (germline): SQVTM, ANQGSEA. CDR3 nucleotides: TGCAGCGTCGAAGGGGGCGGTTATAACTATGGCTACACCTTC. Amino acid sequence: CSVEGGGYNYGYTF.

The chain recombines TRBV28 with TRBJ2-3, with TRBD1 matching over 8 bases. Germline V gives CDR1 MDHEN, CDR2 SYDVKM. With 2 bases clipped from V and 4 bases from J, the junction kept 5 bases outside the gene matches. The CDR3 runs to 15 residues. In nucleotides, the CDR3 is TGTGCCAGCAGTTTAGGGGACAGGAAGGCAGATACGCAGTATTTT. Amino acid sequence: CASSLGDRKADTQYF.

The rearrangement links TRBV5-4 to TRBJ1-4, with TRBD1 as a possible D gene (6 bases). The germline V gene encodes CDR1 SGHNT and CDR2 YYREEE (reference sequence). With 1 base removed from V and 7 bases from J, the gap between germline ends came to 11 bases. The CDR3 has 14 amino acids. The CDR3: CASSLSGGGEKLFF. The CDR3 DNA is TGTGCCAGCAGCTTGTCGGGGGGCGGTGAAAAACTGTTTTTT.